This T cell receptor beta chain was retrieved from a study of blood T cell repertoires in COVID-19. Turning to the study itself: T cells, B-cell-depleted T cells, or PBMCs provided the cDNA or gDNA that served as material.

Only one count was recorded for this clone. TCRdb's copy holds only in-frame clones and misses some; the assay was immunoSEQ multiplex PCR. The sample lists just under 30,000 clones; about 90% were seen once. Germline CDR1 and CDR2: LGHNA and YNFKEQ. Deletions cut 2 bases from V and 2 bases from J, with 13 bases between. The CDR3 runs to 15 residues. The clonotype comes from a human donor with active COVID-19. The donor label of this sample is uncertain. Material for sequencing was peripheral blood. J is TRBJ2-7 and V is TRBV4-2, with a weak D call TRBD2 (5 bases). The CDR3 DNA sequence: TGTGCCAGCAGCCAATTGGGGAGTCCTACCTACGAGCAGTACTTC. This sequence encodes CASSQLGSPTYEQYF.